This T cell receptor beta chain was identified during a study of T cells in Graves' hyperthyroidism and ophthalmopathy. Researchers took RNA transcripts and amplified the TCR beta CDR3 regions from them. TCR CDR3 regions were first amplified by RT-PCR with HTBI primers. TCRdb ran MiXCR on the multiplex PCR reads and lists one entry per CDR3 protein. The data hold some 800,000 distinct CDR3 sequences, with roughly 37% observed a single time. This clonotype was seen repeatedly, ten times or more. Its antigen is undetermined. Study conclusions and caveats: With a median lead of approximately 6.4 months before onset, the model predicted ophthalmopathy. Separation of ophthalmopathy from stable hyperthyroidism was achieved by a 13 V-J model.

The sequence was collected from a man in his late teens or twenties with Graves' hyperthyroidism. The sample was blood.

The CDR3 DNA sequence: TGTGCCAGCAGCGTAGGGGGGGACTACGAGCAGTACTTC. Protein sequence: CASSVGGDYEQYF. J is TRBJ2-7 and V is TRBV9, with D maybe TRBD2 (6 bases). The V gene's germline CDR1 is SGDLS and CDR2 YYNGEE. The CDR3 totals 13 residues. Trimming took 0 bases from V and 3 from J, leaving 7 bases between them.